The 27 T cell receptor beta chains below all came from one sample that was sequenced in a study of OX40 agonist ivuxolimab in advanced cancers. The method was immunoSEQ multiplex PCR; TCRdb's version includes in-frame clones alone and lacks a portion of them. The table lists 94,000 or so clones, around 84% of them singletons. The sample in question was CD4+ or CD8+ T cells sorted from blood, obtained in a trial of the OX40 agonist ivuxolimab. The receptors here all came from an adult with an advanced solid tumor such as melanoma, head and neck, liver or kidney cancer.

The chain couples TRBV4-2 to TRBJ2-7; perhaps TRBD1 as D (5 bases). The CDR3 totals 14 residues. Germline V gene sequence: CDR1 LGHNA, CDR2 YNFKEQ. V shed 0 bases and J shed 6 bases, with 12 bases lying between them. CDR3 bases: TGTGCCAGCAGCCAAGATAATTTCCAGGGCGAGCAGTACTTC. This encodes CASSQDNFQGEQYF.

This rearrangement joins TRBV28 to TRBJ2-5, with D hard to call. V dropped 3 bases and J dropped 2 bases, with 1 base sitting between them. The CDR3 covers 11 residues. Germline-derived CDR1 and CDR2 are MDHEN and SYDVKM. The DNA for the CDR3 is TGTGCCAGCAGTTTTCAAGAGACCCAGTACTTC. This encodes CASSFQETQYF.

CDR3 in amino acids: CASSLAVVVVFPETQYF. CDR3 in DNA: TGCGCCAGCAGCTTGGCCGTGGTAGTCGTATTCCCGGAGACCCAGTACTTC. V and J are TRBV5-1 and TRBJ2-5; D uncertain. The CDR3 consists of 17 residues. Trimming removed 0 bases from V and 5 bases from J, with 20 bases in between. CDR1 and CDR2 from the germline V gene are SGHRS and YFSETQ.

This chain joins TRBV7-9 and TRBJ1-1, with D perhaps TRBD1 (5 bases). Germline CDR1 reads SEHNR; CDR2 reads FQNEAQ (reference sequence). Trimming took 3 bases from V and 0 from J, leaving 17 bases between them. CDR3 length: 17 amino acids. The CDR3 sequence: CASSFGEGLKVNTEAFF. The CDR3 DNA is TGTGCCAGCAGCTTTGGGGAGGGGTTGAAGGTGAACACTGAAGCTTTCTTT. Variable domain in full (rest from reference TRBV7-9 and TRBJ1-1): DTGVSQNPRHKITKRGQNVTFRCDPISEHNRLYWYRQTLGQGPEFLTYFQNEAQLEKSRLLSDRFSAERPKGSFSTLEIQRTEQGDSAMYLCASSFGEGLKVNTEAFFGQGTRLTVV.

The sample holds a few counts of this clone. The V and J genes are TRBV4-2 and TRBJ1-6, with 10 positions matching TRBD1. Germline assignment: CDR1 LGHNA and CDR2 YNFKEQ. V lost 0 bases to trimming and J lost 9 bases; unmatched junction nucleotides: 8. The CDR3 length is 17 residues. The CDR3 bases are TGTGCCAGCAGCCAAGATTCCGCGGGGACAGGGGCTTCACCCCTCCACTTT. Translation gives CASSQDSAGTGASPLHF.

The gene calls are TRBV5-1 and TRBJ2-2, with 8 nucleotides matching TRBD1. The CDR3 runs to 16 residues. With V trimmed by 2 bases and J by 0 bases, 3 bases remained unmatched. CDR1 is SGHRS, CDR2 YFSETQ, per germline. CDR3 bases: TGCGCCAGCAGCTTCGAGGGACAGGCGAACACCGGGGAGCTGTTTTTT. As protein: CASSFEGQANTGELFF.

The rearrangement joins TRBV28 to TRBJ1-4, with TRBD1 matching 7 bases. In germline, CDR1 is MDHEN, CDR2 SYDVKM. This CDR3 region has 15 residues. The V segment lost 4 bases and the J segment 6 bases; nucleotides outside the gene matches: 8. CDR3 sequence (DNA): TGTGCCAGCAGTTCCCTGACAGGGATGGATGAAAAACTGTTTTTT. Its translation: CASSSLTGMDEKLFF.

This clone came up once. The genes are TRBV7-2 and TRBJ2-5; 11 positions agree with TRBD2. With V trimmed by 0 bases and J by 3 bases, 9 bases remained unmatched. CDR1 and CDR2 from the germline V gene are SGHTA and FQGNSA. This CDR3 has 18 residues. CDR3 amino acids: CASSLALAGAGIKETQYF. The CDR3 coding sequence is TGTGCCAGCAGCTTAGCACTAGCGGGGGCCGGAATCAAAGAGACCCAGTACTTC.

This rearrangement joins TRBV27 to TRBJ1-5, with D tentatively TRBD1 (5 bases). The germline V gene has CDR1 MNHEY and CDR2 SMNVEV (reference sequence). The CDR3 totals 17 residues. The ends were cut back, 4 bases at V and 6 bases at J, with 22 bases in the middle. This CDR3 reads CASSSLQGRWTGQPQHF. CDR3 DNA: TGTGCCAGCAGTTCCTTGCAGGGACGTTGGACCGGTCAGCCCCAGCATTTT.

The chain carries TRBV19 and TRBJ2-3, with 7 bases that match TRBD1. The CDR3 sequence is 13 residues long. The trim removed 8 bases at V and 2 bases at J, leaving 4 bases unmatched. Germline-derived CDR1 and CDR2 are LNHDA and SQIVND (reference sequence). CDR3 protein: CASRGTVTDTQYF. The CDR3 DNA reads TGTGCCAGTCGAGGGACAGTCACAGATACGCAGTATTTT.

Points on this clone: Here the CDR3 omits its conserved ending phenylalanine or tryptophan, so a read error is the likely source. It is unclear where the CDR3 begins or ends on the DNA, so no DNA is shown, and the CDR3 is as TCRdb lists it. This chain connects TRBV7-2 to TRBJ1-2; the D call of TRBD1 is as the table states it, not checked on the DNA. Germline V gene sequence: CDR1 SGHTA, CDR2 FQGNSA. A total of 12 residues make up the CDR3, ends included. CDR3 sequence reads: CASSLPDRGYAL.

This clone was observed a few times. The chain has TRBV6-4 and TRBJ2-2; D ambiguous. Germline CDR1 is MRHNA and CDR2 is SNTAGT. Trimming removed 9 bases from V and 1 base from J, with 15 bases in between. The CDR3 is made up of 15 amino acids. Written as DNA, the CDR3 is TGTGCCAGGGGTGAGTCTGATTTGAACACCGGGGAGCTGTTTTTT. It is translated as CARGESDLNTGELFF.

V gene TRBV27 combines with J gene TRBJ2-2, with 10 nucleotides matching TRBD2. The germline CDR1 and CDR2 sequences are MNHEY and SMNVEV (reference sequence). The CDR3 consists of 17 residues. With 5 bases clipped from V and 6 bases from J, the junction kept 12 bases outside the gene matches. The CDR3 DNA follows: TGTGCCAGCAGTAGGTTAGCGGGGGGCCGGGCGTCCGGGGAGCTGTTTTTT. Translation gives CASSRLAGGRASGELFF.

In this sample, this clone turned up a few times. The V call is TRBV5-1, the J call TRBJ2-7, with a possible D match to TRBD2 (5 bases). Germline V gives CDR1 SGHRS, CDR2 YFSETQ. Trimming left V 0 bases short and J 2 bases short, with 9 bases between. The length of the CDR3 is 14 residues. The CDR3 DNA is TGCGCCAGCAGCTTGGGGACTGGAACCTACGAGCAGTACTTC. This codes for CASSLGTGTYEQYF.

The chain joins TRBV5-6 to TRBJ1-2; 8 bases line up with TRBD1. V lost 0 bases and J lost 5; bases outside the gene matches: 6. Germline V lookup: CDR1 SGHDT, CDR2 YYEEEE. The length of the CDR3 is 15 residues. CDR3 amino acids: CASSLGPGGKYGYTF. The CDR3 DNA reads TGTGCCAGCAGCTTGGGACCAGGGGGCAAGTATGGCTACACCTTC.

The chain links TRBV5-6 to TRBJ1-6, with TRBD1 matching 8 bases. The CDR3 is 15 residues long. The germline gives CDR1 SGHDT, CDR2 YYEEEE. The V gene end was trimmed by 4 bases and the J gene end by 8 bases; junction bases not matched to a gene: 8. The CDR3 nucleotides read TGTGCCAGCAGCCTGGCGACAGGGGTGGATTCACCCCTCCACTTT. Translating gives CASSLATGVDSPLHF. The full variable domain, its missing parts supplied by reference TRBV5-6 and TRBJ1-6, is DAGVTQSPTHLIKTRGQQVTLRCSPKSGHDTVSWYQQALGQGPQFIFQYYEEEERQRGNFPDRFSGHQFPNYSSELNVNALLLGDSALYLCASSLATGVDSPLHFGNGTRLTVT.

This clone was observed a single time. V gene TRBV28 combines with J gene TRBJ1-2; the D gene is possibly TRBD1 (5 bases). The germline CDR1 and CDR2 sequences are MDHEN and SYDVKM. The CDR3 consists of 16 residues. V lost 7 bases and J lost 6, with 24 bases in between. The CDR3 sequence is CASTPHGGAGGDGYTF. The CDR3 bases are TGTGCCAGCACCCCTCATGGGGGTGCGGGAGGGGATGGCTACACCTTC.

CDR3 sequence reads: CASSLNSGTLYQPQHF. DNA for the CDR3: TGTGCCAGCAGCTTAAACTCGGGCACCCTTTATCAGCCCCAGCATTTT. V gene TRBV7-2 combines with J gene TRBJ1-5; D is unresolved. The germline CDR1 and CDR2 sequences are SGHTA and FQGNSA. The CDR3 consists of 16 residues. V was shortened by 2 bases and J by 5 bases, with 16 bases between the two germline ends.

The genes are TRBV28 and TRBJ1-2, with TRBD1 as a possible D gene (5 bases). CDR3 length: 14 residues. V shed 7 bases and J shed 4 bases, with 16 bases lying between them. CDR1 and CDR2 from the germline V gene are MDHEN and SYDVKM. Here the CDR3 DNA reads TGTGCCAGCACCCTTCGGGGGGACTTCTATGGCTACACCTTC. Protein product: CASTLRGDFYGYTF.

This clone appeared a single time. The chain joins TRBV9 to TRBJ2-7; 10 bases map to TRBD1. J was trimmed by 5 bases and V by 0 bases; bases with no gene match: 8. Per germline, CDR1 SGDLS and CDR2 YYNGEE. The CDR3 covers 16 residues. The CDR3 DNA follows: TGTGCCAGCAGCGTAGAATTGGGACAGGGGTACCACGAGCAGTACTTC. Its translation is CASSVELGQGYHEQYF.

This chain's CDR3 is CASSRDGANYGYTF. CDR3 nucleotides: TGCGCCAGCAGCCGTGATGGAGCTAACTATGGCTACACCTTC. The chain is built from TRBV5-1 and TRBJ1-2; D unresolved. There are 14 residues in the CDR3. V lost 4 bases to trimming and J lost 0 bases, with 10 bases between them. Germline CDR1 reads SGHRS; CDR2 reads YFSETQ.

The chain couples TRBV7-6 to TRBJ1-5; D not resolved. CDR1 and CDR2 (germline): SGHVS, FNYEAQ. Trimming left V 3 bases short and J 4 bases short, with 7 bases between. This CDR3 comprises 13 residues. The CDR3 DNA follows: TGTGCCAGCAGCTTCTCGGGAAATCAGCCCCAGCATTTT. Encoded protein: CASSFSGNQPQHF. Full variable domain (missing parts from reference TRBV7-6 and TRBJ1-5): GAGVSQSPRYKVTKRGQDVALRCDPISGHVSLYWYRQALGQGPEFLTYFNYEAQQDKSGLPNDRFSAERPEGSISTLTIQRTEQRDSAMYRCASSFSGNQPQHFGDGTRLSIL.

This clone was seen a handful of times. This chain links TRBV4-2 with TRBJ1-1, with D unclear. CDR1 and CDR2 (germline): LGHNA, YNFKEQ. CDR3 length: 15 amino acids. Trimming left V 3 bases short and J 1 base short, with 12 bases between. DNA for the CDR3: TGTGCCAGCAGCCATGCGGGGTCGGGGAACACTGAAGCTTTCTTT. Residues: CASSHAGSGNTEAFF.

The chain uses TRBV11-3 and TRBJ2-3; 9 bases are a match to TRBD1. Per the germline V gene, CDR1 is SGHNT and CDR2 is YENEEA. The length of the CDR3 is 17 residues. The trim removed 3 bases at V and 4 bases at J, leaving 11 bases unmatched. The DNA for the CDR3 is TGTGCCAGCAGCTTTACCAGGGGACAGGGATTAGCAGATACGCAGTATTTT. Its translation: CASSFTRGQGLADTQYF.

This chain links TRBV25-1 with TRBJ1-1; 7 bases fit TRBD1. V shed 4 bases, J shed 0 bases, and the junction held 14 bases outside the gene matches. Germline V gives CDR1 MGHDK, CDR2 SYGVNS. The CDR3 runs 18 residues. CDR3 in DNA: TGTGCCAGCAGTGGAGACAGGGCGATTCCCAACATGAACACTGAAGCTTTCTTT. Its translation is CASSGDRAIPNMNTEAFF.

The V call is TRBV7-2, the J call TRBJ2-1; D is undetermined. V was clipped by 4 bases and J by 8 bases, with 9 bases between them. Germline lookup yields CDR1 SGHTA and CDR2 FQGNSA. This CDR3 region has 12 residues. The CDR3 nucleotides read TGTGCCAGCAGCTCCTATTTCTATGAGCAGTTCTTC. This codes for CASSSYFYEQFF.

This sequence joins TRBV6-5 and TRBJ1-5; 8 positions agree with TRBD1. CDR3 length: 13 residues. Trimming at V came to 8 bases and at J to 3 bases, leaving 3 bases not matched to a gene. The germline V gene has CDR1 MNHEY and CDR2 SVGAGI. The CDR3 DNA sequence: TGTGCCAGCTCGGGACAGGACAATCAGCCCCAGCATTTT. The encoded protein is CASSGQDNQPQHF.